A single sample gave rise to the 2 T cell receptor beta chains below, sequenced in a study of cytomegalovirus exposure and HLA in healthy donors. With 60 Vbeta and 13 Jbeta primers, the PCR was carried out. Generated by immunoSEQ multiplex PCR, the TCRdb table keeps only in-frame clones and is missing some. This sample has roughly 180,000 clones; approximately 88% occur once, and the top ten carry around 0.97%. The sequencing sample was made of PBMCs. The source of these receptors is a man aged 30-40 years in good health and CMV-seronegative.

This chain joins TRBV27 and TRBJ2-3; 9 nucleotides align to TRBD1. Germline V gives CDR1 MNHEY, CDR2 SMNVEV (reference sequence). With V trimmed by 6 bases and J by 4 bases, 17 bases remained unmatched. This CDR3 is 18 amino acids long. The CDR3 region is CASSYPSLPGQGPDTQYF. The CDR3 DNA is TGTGCCAGCAGCTACCCTTCCCTCCCGGGACAGGGCCCAGATACGCAGTATTTT.

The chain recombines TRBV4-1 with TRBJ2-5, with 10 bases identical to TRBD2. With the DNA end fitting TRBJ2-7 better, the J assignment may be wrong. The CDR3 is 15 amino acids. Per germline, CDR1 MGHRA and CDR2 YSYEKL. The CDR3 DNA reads TGCGCCAGCAGCCAACGACTAGCGGGTTCATACGAGCAGTACTTC. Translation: CASSQRLAGSYEQYF.